A single sample gave rise to the 28 T cell receptor beta chains below, sequenced in a study of tumor and adjacent non-tumor tissue in lung cancer. The library came from three nested PCR rounds adapted from ARM-PCR protocols. One entry per CDR3 protein results from TCRdb running MiXCR on the multiplex PCR reads. The sample holds 60,000 to 90,000 distinct CDR3 sequences, about three quarters seen once. The template was RNA from unsorted bulk tissue. Sequenced: lung tumor tissue. These receptors were obtained from a woman aged 45 to 65 with non-small cell lung cancer.

With respect to this clonotype: At one end, the junction sequence differs from germline, possibly due to a read error. The chain recombines TRBV6-1 with TRBJ1-2; D is unclear. The CDR3 is 16 amino acids. Germline assignment: CDR1 MNHNS and CDR2 SASEGT. The CDR3, as DNA: TGTGTCAGCAACCAGGCAAATCAAGAACTTAACTATGGCTACACCTTC. Amino acids: CVSNQANQELNYGYTF.

This clonotype was picked up one time. J is TRBJ2-5 and V is TRBV29-1; a weak D match, TRBD1 (5 bases). The germline gives CDR1 SQVTM, CDR2 ANQGSEA. The CDR3 is 14 amino acids. CDR3: CSVAGQKLQEIQYF. In DNA form, the CDR3 reads TGCAGTGTCGCCGGACAAAAACTTCAAGAGATCCAATACTTC. Supplemented by reference TRBV29-1 and TRBJ2-5, the full variable domain reads SAVISQKPSRDICQRGTSLTIQCQVDSQVTMMFWYRQQPGQSLTLIATANQGSEATYESGFVIDKFPISRPNLTFSTLTVSNMSPEDSSIYLCSVAGQKLQEIQYFGPGTRLLVL.

On this clonotype: Compared with germline, one end of the junction differs, possibly owing to a read error. The chain recombines TRBV5-1 with TRBJ2-2; tentatively, D is TRBD1 (6 bases). Germline lookup yields CDR1 SGHRS and CDR2 YFSETQ. CDR3 length: 14 amino acids. CDR3 amino acids: CVSSLGAITGELFF. The CDR3 DNA sequence: TGCGTCAGCAGCTTGGGGGCGATCACCGGGGAGCTGTTTTTT.

This clonotype was counted at least ten times. The DNA of the CDR3 is TGTGCCTGGAGTGTACTAGCGGGAGGGCCCGGGGAGCTGTTTTTT. Encoded protein: CAWSVLAGGPGELFF. This chain joins TRBV30 and TRBJ2-2, with 13 bases fitting TRBD2. The CDR3 covers 15 residues. V dropped 0 bases and J dropped 6; count of bases not matched to a gene: 1. Looked up from germline, CDR1 is GTSNPN and CDR2 is SVGIG (reference sequence).

Of note for this clonotype: Because the CDR3 is missing its conserved closing phenylalanine or tryptophan, this is likely a read error. The chain employs TRBV29-1 and TRBJ2-3; 8 positions match TRBD2. Per germline, CDR1 SQVTM and CDR2 ANQGSEA. V was pared by 6 bases and J by 10 bases, with 12 bases of the junction left unmatched. The CDR3 is made up of 13 amino acids. The CDR3 DNA reads as TGCAGCGTGGTCAGCGGGAGAGGAGGGGCGCAGTATTTA. Protein: CSVVSGRGGAQYL.

On this clonotype itself: Mismatch with germline at one junction end may stem from a read error. V and J are TRBV30 and TRBJ2-1; 13 positions agree with TRBD2. The CDR3 consists of 15 residues. Germline lookup yields CDR1 GTSNPN and CDR2 SVGIG (reference sequence). This CDR3 reads CSWRGGGLAGNEQFF. The CDR3 DNA reads as TGTTCCTGGAGGGGAGGGGGACTAGCGGGGAATGAGCAGTTCTTC.

Of note for this clonotype: With a much larger clone just one base away, this may be a read error. This chain connects TRBV21-1 to TRBJ2-4; the table's D call, TRBD1, was not checked against the DNA. TRBV21-1 is classified as a pseudogene. The length of the CDR3 is 18 residues. The CDR3 nucleotides read TGTGCCAGCAGCAAAGTTTGTAGGGGAAGGGAAGCCAAAAACATTCAGTACTTC. Its translation: CASSKVCRGREAKNIQYF.

About this clonotype itself: Its ends do not fully match the called genes, so a read error is possible. J is TRBJ1-2 and V is TRBV6-5; D is possibly TRBD1 (6 bases). The germline CDR1 and CDR2 sequences are MNHEY and SVGAGI. This CDR3 comprises 16 residues. CDR3 sequence reads: CASRNIIGQGTYGYTF. The DNA of the CDR3 is TGCGCCAGCAGAAATATTATAGGGCAGGGGACCTATGGCTACACCTTC.

The rearrangement uses TRBV11-1 and TRBJ2-7; 7 bases map to TRBD1. This CDR3 spans 15 amino acids. The trim removed 9 bases at V and 0 bases at J, leaving 11 bases unmatched. The germline CDR1 and CDR2 sequences are SGHAT and FQDESV (reference sequence). CDR3 protein: CARSRTGATSYEQYF. Here the CDR3 DNA reads TGTGCCAGGAGCCGAACAGGGGCGACCTCCTACGAGCAGTACTTC.

This clonotype was seen a handful of times. A read error is likely, as this CDR3 ends without the conserved phenylalanine or tryptophan. J is TRBJ2-7 and V is TRBV6-2 or TRBV6-3, with 7 bases lining up with TRBD1. Germline V CDR1 and CDR2: MNHEY, SVGEGT. The CDR3 consists of 13 residues. CDR3 DNA: TGTGCCAGTAGTTGGGACAGCTGGTACGAGCAGTACTCC. Translating gives CASSWDSWYEQYS.

To note about this clonotype: One end of the junction varies from germline; a read error may be responsible. This chain uses TRBV28 with TRBJ2-1; 7 bases fit TRBD2. This CDR3 contains 15 residues. Germline CDR1 reads MDHEN; CDR2 reads SYDVKM. In nucleotides, the CDR3 is TGTGCCAGTAGTTTCGGGCTGGGAAGCGGGACTCGGCAGTTCTTC. This sequence encodes CASSFGLGSGTRQFF. Drawing the rest from reference TRBV28 and TRBJ2-1, the complete variable domain is DVKVTQSSRYLVKRTGEKVFLECVQDMDHENMFWYRQDPGLGLRLIYFSYDVKMKEKGDIPEGYSVSREKKERFSLILESASTNQTSMYLCASSFGLGSGTRQFFGPGTRLTVL.

Note on this clonotype: It is likely a read error, because the conserved phenylalanine at the end of the CDR3 is missing. The chain couples TRBV6-1 to TRBJ2-7, with D possibly called TRBD1 or TRBD2 (6 bases each). CDR1 is MNHNS, CDR2 SASEGT, per germline. The CDR3 is made up of 16 amino acids. This CDR3 reads CTSSGHGGHNGGEQYL. The CDR3 coding sequence is TGTACCAGCAGTGGACATGGGGGACACAACGGGGGCGAGCAGTACCTC.

The chain joins TRBV4-2 to TRBJ2-7; a weak D match, TRBD2 (5 bases). V was clipped by 1 base and J by 4 bases, with 17 bases between them. The CDR3 spans 16 residues. Germline CDR1 and CDR2: LGHNA and YNFKEQ. The CDR3 bases are TGTGCCAGCAGCCAAGCAAAAGGTACGGGGAATTACGAGCAGTACTTC. Its translation is CASSQAKGTGNYEQYF.

The rearrangement joins TRBV10-3 to TRBJ1-1; D not resolved. V lost 5 bases to trimming and J lost 7 bases, with 14 bases between them. The germline gives CDR1 ENHRY, CDR2 SYGVKD. The CDR3 is 13 amino acids. Written as DNA, the CDR3 is TGTGCCATCAGTAATCTCCTGGGCAATGAAGCTTTCTTT. It encodes CAISNLLGNEAFF.

This chain links TRBV20-1 with TRBJ2-2, with D perhaps TRBD2 (6 bases). V shed 0 bases and J shed 3 bases, with 11 bases lying between them. The CDR3 totals 15 residues. Germline-derived CDR1 and CDR2 are DFQATT and SNEGSKA (reference sequence). CDR3 in DNA: TGCAGTGCTAGAGATGCAGGGAGGCACACCGGGGAGCTGTTTTTT. This translates into CSARDAGRHTGELFF.

The table lists this clonotype with a few counts. A much larger clonotype is one base distant, so this may be a read error. The rearrangement uses TRBV10-3 and TRBJ1-1; tentatively, D is TRBD1 (5 bases). The germline CDR1 and CDR2 sequences are ENHRY and SYGVKD. CDR3 length: 13 amino acids. CDR3 coding DNA: TGTGTCATCGTATCAGGGTTGAACACTGAAGCTTTCTTT. It encodes CVIVSGLNTEAFF.

This clonotype was found once. Mismatch with germline at one junction end may stem from a read error. V usage is TRBV4-2 and J usage is TRBJ2-5, with TRBD1 as a possible D gene (5 bases). The CDR3 loop spans 17 amino acids. The V gene's germline CDR1 is LGHNA and CDR2 YNFKEQ. DNA for the CDR3: TGTGTCAGCAGCCCGATTTGGGGCCCAGATGGTCAAGAGACCCAGTACTTC. Protein sequence: CVSSPIWGPDGQETQYF.

This clonotype has only one observation. The V and J genes are TRBV12-3 or TRBV12-4 and TRBJ2-2, with a tentative D call TRBD2 (5 bases). The CDR3 contains 17 residues. Trimming removed 6 bases from V and 5 bases from J, with 22 bases in between. For the CDR3, the DNA is TGTGCCAGCAGCGGGCTCAGCGGAGCTCAAGGGACCGGGGAGCTGTTTTTT. Encoded protein: CASSGLSGAQGTGELFF.

Of note for this clonotype: A much larger clone is a single base away; this may be a read error. The chain joins TRBV6-4 to TRBJ1-2, with 7 bases that match TRBD1. Germline V lookup: CDR1 MRHNA, CDR2 SNTAGT. The CDR3 is 15 residues long. CDR3: CTSSESATGTYGYTF. CDR3 DNA: TGTACCAGCAGTGAGTCGGCGACAGGGACCTATGGCTACACCTTC.

As concerns this clonotype: Its ends do not fully match the called genes, so a read error is possible. The chain recombines TRBV11-3 with TRBJ2-5; TRBD2 is a possible D gene (6 bases). Germline V CDR1 and CDR2: SGHNT, YENEEA. The CDR3 length is 13 residues. The CDR3 loop is CASSFGVGEDQYF. CDR3 nucleotides: TGTGCCAGCAGCTTTGGTGTGGGGGAGGACCAGTACTTT.

Concerning this clonotype: This is likely a read error, given that the CDR3 carries no conserved phenylalanine or tryptophan at its end. This chain connects TRBV10-1 to TRBJ2-1; D tentatively fits TRBD1 or TRBD2 (5 bases each). The CDR3 has 15 residues. V was shortened by 8 bases and J by 7 bases, with 21 bases between the two germline ends. Germline V gene lookup returns CDR1 WNHNN and CDR2 SYGVQD (reference sequence). The CDR3 here is CASQVLGTGQNEQFI. CDR3 DNA sequence: TGCGCCAGCCAAGTACTGGGGACCGGGCAGAATGAGCAGTTCATC.

The sample holds one count of this clonotype. Sequence at one end of the junction differs from germline and may be a read error. V usage is TRBV11-2 and J usage is TRBJ2-7; TRBD2 matches at 7 bases. The CDR3 length is 14 residues. CDR1 and CDR2 from the germline V gene are SGHAT and FQNNGV. The CDR3: CVSSLNGTINEQYF. CDR3 nucleotides: TGTGTCAGCAGCTTGAACGGGACTATCAACGAGCAGTACTTC.

A remark on this clonotype: A much larger clone is a single base away; this may be a read error. This rearrangement joins TRBV6-6 to TRBJ1-5; D possibly corresponds to TRBD1 (6 bases). CDR3 length equals 13 residues. CDR1 MNHNY and CDR2 SVGAGI come from the germline V gene (reference sequence). Trimming removed 5 bases from V and 7 bases from J, with 12 bases in between. The CDR3 coding sequence is TGTGCCAGCAGTCGGGGGGCAGGGCAGCCCCAGCATTTT. It encodes CASSRGAGQPQHF.

About this clonotype itself: Mismatch with germline at one junction end may stem from a read error. The chain links TRBV11-1 to TRBJ1-1, with D hard to call. Germline CDR1 reads SGHAT; CDR2 reads FQDESV (reference sequence). This CDR3 is built from 13 residues. The CDR3: CASSRGFDTESFF. The CDR3 DNA sequence: TGTGCCAGCAGCAGAGGTTTCGACACTGAATCTTTCTTT.

The V gene is TRBV19, the J gene TRBJ2-1; TRBD2 aligns across 7 bases. The CDR3 runs to 17 residues. The V gene's germline CDR1 is LNHDA and CDR2 SQIVND (reference sequence). The V segment lost 2 bases and the J segment 0 bases; nucleotides outside the gene matches: 7. CDR3 coding DNA: TGTGCCAGTAGTATACCCGCGACTAGCTTCTCCTACAATGAGCAGTTCTTC. Translation gives CASSIPATSFSYNEQFF.

This clonotype was picked up many times. The chain recombines TRBV7-9 with TRBJ1-2, with D maybe TRBD1 (6 bases). This CDR3 has 15 amino acids. Trimming removed 3 bases from V and 0 bases from J, with 11 bases in between. Per the germline V gene, CDR1 is SEHNR and CDR2 is FQNEAQ (reference sequence). The CDR3 protein is CASSLRGATNYGYTF. CDR3 bases: TGTGCCAGCAGCTTGCGGGGGGCGACTAACTATGGCTACACCTTC.

As to this clonotype: Sequence at one end of the junction differs from germline and may be a read error. J is TRBJ2-2 and V is TRBV12-3 or TRBV12-4; TRBD2 might be the D (5 bases). The length of the CDR3 is 15 residues. CDR3 sequence reads: CASSIASASTGELFF. DNA for the CDR3: TGTGCCAGCAGTATAGCGAGCGCGAGCACCGGGGAGCTGTTTTTT.

The chain has TRBV11-2 and TRBJ1-1; the D is unclear. Between the trimmed V and J ends, which lost 7 bases and 2 bases, there was a span of 11 bases. The CDR3 runs to 13 residues. Germline CDR1 and CDR2: SGHAT and FQNNGV. The CDR3 bases are TGTGCCAGCAACTCGACATCTAACACTGAAGCTTTCTTT. This codes for CASNSTSNTEAFF.